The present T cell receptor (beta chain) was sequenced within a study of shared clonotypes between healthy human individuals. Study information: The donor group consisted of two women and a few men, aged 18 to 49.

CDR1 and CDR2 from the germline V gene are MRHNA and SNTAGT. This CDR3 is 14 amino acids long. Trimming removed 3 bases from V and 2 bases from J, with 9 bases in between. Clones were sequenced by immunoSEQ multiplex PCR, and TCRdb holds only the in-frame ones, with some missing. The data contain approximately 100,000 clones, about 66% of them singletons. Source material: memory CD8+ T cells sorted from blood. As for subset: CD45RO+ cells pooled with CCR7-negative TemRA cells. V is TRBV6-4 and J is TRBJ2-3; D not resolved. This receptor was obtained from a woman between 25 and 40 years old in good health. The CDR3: CASSEDPDTDTQYF. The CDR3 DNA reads TGTGCCAGCAGTGAAGACCCAGACACAGATACGCAGTATTTT.